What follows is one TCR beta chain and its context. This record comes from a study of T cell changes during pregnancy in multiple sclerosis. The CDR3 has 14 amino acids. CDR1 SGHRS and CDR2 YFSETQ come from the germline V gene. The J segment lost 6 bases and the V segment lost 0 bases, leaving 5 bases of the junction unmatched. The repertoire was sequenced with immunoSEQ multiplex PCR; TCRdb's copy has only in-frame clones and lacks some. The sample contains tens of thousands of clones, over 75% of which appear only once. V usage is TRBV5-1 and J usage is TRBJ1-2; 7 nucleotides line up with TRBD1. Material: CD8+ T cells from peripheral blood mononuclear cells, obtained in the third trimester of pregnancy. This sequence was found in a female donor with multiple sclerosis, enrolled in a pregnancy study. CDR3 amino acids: CASSLAGGSDGYTF. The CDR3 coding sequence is TGCGCCAGCAGCTTGGCAGGGGGAAGTGATGGCTACACCTTC.